This T cell receptor (beta chain) appears in the sequencing data of a study of blood T cells in healthy people across ages. The germline CDR1 and CDR2 sequences are MNHNS and SASEGT. The V and J ends lost 6 bases and 1 base respectively, with 20 bases between them. CDR3 length: 17 residues. Then a second PCR, running roughly 7 to 11 cycles, was carried out with a sample-barcoded 5' primer and a J-beta primer mix. TCRdb passed the 5' RACE reads through MiXCR, listing each CDR3 protein once. The sample has a few hundred thousand distinct CDR3 sequences; roughly a quarter are singletons. Study-wide results and limits: Long-lived donors carried more naive CD4+ cells and greater diversity than aged donors.

This clonotype was found a few times. The antigen remains unidentified. Source material: blood. V usage is TRBV6-1 and J usage is TRBJ2-3; D is perhaps TRBD2 (6 bases). The clonotype comes from a woman in her 70s in good health. The CDR3 DNA reads as TGTGCCAGCAGCCAAAGGGTCCACGCGGGACGCACAGATACGCAGTATTTT. It codes for CASSQRVHAGRTDTQYF.